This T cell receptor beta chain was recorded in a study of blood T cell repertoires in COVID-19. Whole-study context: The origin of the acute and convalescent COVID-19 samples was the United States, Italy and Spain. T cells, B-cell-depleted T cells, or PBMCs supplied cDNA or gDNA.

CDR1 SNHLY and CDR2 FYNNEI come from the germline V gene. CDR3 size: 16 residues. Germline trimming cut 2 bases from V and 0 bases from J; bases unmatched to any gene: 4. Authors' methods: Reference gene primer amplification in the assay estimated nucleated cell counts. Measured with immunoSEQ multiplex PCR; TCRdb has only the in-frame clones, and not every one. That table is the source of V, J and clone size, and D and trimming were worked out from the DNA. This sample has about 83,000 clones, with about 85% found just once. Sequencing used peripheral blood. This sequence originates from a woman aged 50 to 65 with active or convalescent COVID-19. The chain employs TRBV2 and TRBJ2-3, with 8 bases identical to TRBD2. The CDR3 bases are TGTGCCAGCAGTGAATGGACGGGGGGGAGCACAGATACGCAGTATTTT. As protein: CASSEWTGGSTDTQYF.